This paragraph covers one T cell receptor beta chain sequence. The data were obtained in a study of T cell responses to AZD1222 COVID-19 vaccine. TCRdb's copy holds only in-frame clones and misses some; the assay was immunoSEQ multiplex PCR. The sample consists of tens of thousands of clones, 75% to 90% of them appearing once. This specimen was peripheral blood, taken on day 0 of AZD1222 vaccination. The sequence was obtained from an adult in good health.

The CDR3 DNA reads as TGTGCCAGCAGTGACCAGGGGGGCACAGATACGCAGTATTTT. Amino acid sequence: CASSDQGGTDTQYF. This chain connects TRBV2 to TRBJ2-3, with 7 nucleotides matching TRBD1. The germline V gene encodes CDR1 SNHLY and CDR2 FYNNEI. V lost 3 bases, J lost 1 base, and 1 base stayed unmatched. The CDR3 spans 14 residues.